The rows below give T cell receptor beta chains drawn from one sample of a study of patients and donors after allogeneic stem cell transplantation. MiXCR, applied by TCRdb to the RT-PCR reads, yields one record per CDR3 protein. The table shows hundreds of thousands of distinct CDR3 sequences, with around 15% occurring only once. What was sequenced was blood, either unsorted or a sorted T cell fraction (not recorded which). These receptors were obtained from a human donor who was either an allogeneic HSCT recipient or a stem cell or donor lymphocyte infusion donor (not recorded which). It is not recorded whose cells these are; they may come from a transplant donor. Each CDR3 is given with its conserved first and last residue. The D gene is left open where the match is weak. Some rows mark clone size as missing; the rest say once, few, many or name a class of expanded clone.

TRBJ1-2	TRBV20-1	.	.	CSAREKVNYGYTF	TGCAGTGCTAGAGAAAAGGTTAACTATGGCTACACCTTC
TRBJ2-7	TRBV6-1	.	few	CASRLKGDYEQYF	TGTGCCAGCAGGCTAAAGGGAGACTACGAGCAGTACTTC
TRBJ2-5	TRBV12-3/TRBV12-4	TRBD2	.	CASSGTIQETQYF	TGTGCCAGCAGCGGGACTATACAAGAGACCCAGTACTTC
TRBJ1-1	TRBV9	.	.	CASSVKGGNTEAFF	TGTGCCAGCAGCGTAAAGGGAGGGAACACTGAAGCTTTCTTT
TRBJ2-2	TRBV4-1	.	few	CASRPRAANTGELFF	TGCGCCAGCAGACCGAGGGCAGCGAACACCGGGGAGCTGTTTTTT
TRBJ2-1	TRBV15	.	few	CATSREAPNLGNEQFF	TGTGCCACCAGCCGCGAGGCCCCAAACCTTGGGAATGAGCAGTTCTTC
TRBJ1-1	TRBV5-1	.	many	CASSKGGTEAFF	TGCGCCAGCAGCAAAGGGGGCACTGAAGCTTTCTTT
TRBJ2-2	TRBV6-2/TRBV6-3	.	few	CASSYWGDTGELFF	TGTGCCAGCAGTTACTGGGGGGACACCGGGGAGCTGTTTTTT
TRBJ1-1	TRBV29-1	TRBD1	few	CSVGGGQTNTEAFF	TGCAGCGTTGGGGGGGGACAGACCAACACTGAAGCTTTCTTT
TRBJ2-7	TRBV11-2	.	.	CASSFGSGSYYEQYF	TGTGCCAGCAGCTTTGGCAGTGGCTCTTACTACGAGCAGTACTTC
TRBJ2-7	TRBV12-3/TRBV12-4	.	.	CASSSYPPGEQYF	TGTGCCAGCAGTTCATACCCGCCGGGAGAGCAGTACTTC
TRBJ2-1	TRBV20-1	TRBD2	many	CSFSFSGRVYNEQFF	TGCAGTTTTTCTTTTAGCGGGAGAGTCTACAATGAGCAGTTCTTC
TRBJ1-2	TRBV12-3/TRBV12-4	.	few	CASSSHRVGYTF	TGTGCCAGCAGTTCCCACAGGGTTGGCTACACCTTC
TRBJ2-1	TRBV5-6	TRBD2	.	CASSLVAGEEQFF	TGTGCCAGCAGTTTAGTAGCGGGTGAAGAGCAGTTCTTC
TRBJ2-7	TRBV29-1	.	.	CSVERTGAVPYEQYF	TGCAGCGTTGAACGTACGGGGGCTGTGCCCTACGAGCAGTACTTC
TRBJ2-7	TRBV30	.	few	CAWSVLAGRTYEQYF	TGTGCCTGGAGTGTACTGGCGGGCCGAACCTACGAGCAGTACTTC
TRBJ2-3	TRBV5-6	TRBD2	many	CASSQTSGGDTQYF	TGTGCCAGCAGCCAGACTAGCGGGGGAGATACGCAGTATTTT
TRBJ2-3	TRBV20-1	TRBD1	.	CSARDPWTGGTDTQYF	TGCAGTGCTAGAGATCCGTGGACAGGGGGCACAGATACGCAGTATTTT
TRBJ1-2	TRBV12-3/TRBV12-4	.	.	CASSLDVGRVPYGYTF	TGTGCCAGCAGTTTAGATGTTGGCAGGGTACCCTATGGCTACACCTTC
TRBJ1-1	TRBV20-1	.	.	CSASYRGNTEAFF	TGCAGTGCTAGTTATAGGGGGAACACTGAAGCTTTCTTT
TRBJ1-1	TRBV9	.	many	CASSVGEVNTEAFF	TGTGCCAGCAGCGTAGGGGAGGTGAACACTGAAGCTTTCTTT
TRBJ2-3	TRBV25-1	.	.	CASSEAGRRRTDTQYF	TGTGCCAGCAGTGAAGCTGGGCGGAGACGCACAGATACGCAGTATTTT
TRBJ1-2	TRBV7-9	TRBD1	few	CASSSARDRGSSGYTF	TGTGCCAGCAGCTCGGCGAGGGACAGGGGATCAAGTGGCTACACCTTC
TRBJ2-1	TRBV5-1	.	.	CASSWGTLYNEQFF	TGCGCCAGCAGCTGGGGAACCCTCTACAATGAGCAGTTCTTC
TRBJ2-2	TRBV12-3/TRBV12-4	.	.	CASSSQKPGTQTGELFF	TGTGCCAGCAGTTCGCAAAAACCCGGGACACAGACCGGGGAGCTGTTTTTT
TRBJ2-7	TRBV27	TRBD1	.	CASRSGTGVYEQYF	TGTGCCAGCAGATCCGGGACAGGGGTTTACGAGCAGTACTTC
TRBJ1-1	TRBV7-2	.	.	CASSYNMNTEAFF	TGTGCCAGCAGCTACAACATGAACACTGAAGCTTTCTTT
TRBJ2-7	TRBV4-3	.	once	CASSQGHNYEQYF	TGCGCCAGCAGCCAAGGACACAACTACGAGCAGTACTTC
TRBJ2-7	TRBV4-1	.	.	CASSQGVSPTYEQYF	TGCGCCAGCAGCCAAGGAGTGAGCCCCACCTACGAGCAGTACTTC
TRBJ2-3	TRBV10-3	TRBD2	.	CAIRGLGGDTQYF	TGTGCCATCAGGGGACTAGGAGGGGATACGCAGTATTTT
TRBJ2-3	TRBV10-3	.	few	CAIRVTSTDTQYF	TGTGCCATCAGAGTTACTAGCACAGATACGCAGTATTTT
TRBJ2-7	TRBV3-1	.	.	CASSQGRERSYEQYF	TGTGCCAGCAGCCAAGGGAGGGAACGCTCCTACGAGCAGTACTTC
TRBJ1-1	TRBV30	TRBD1	.	CAWSGRDRANTEAFF	TGTGCCTGGAGTGGCCGGGACAGGGCGAACACTGAAGCTTTCTTT
TRBJ1-5	TRBV5-1	TRBD1	few	CASSSAGGGQPQHF	TGCGCCAGCAGCTCCGCAGGGGGGGGACAGCCCCAGCATTTT
TRBJ1-2	TRBV12-3/TRBV12-4	TRBD1	few	CASSLYHRDRRTYGYTF	TGTGCCAGCAGTTTATACCATAGGGACAGGAGAACCTATGGCTACACCTTC
TRBJ2-7	TRBV29-1	.	.	CSVRGNYEQYF	TGCAGCGTTCGAGGGAACTACGAGCAGTACTTC
TRBJ2-2	TRBV7-8	.	many	CASSLAFKGNTGELFF	TGTGCCAGCAGCTTAGCGTTTAAGGGGAACACCGGGGAGCTGTTTTTT
TRBJ1-2	TRBV6-1	.	few	CASSRTNSNYGYTF	TGTGCCAGCAGTAGGACAAATTCTAACTATGGCTACACCTTC
TRBJ2-7	TRBV20-1	.	few	CSARATPGSEQYF	TGCAGTGCTAGAGCGACACCCGGGAGCGAGCAGTACTTC
TRBJ1-1	TRBV7-3	.	few	CASSKRNPMNTEAFF	TGTGCCAGCAGCAAGAGAAACCCGATGAACACTGAAGCTTTCTTT
TRBJ1-1	TRBV6-2/TRBV6-3	.	few	CASSGTYRLTGLTMNTEAFF	TGTGCCAGCAGCGGGACCTATAGGCTAACAGGGTTAACTATGAACACTGAAGCTTTCTTT
TRBJ1-5	TRBV6-2/TRBV6-3	.	.	CASKTHGSPSNQPQHF	TGTGCCAGCAAAACCCACGGCAGCCCCAGCAATCAGCCCCAGCATTTT
TRBJ2-7	TRBV18	TRBD1	.	CASSPWDRGSSYEQYF	TGTGCCAGCTCACCATGGGACAGGGGTTCCTCCTACGAGCAGTACTTC
TRBJ2-3	TRBV6-1	TRBD2	.	CASSGGGRSSDTQYF	TGTGCCAGCAGTGGGGGCGGGAGAAGTTCAGATACGCAGTATTTT
TRBJ1-5	TRBV4-3	.	few	CASSAHAGDNQPQHF	TGCGCCAGCAGCGCTCACGCAGGGGACAATCAGCCCCAGCATTTT
TRBJ1-2	TRBV12-3/TRBV12-4	.	.	CASLTGRTSGYTF	TGTGCCAGCCTTACAGGGCGTACCAGTGGCTACACCTTC
TRBJ1-5	TRBV4-2	TRBD1	.	CASSQGDRASNQPQHF	TGTGCCAGCAGCCAAGGGGACAGGGCCTCTAATCAGCCCCAGCATTTT
TRBJ1-3	TRBV4-1	TRBD1	.	CASSHGQGGNTIYF	TGCGCCAGCAGCCATGGACAGGGAGGAAACACCATATATTTT
TRBJ1-1	TRBV3-1	.	many	CASSQVDEAFF	TGTGCCAGCAGCCAAGTCGACGAAGCTTTCTTT
TRBJ1-1	TRBV7-3	TRBD1	.	CASSSGTGGVGAFF	TGTGCCAGCAGTTCCGGGACAGGGGGTGTTGGAGCTTTCTTT
TRBJ2-3	TRBV7-3	.	many	CASSLIGGPGDTQYF	TGTGCCAGCAGCTTAATCGGGGGGCCGGGAGATACGCAGTATTTT